The text below deals with one TCR beta chain. The antigen is not known. With the ViraFEST assay, the study expanded antigen-specific CD4+ T cells using viral peptide pools, then sequenced them. Subsequent to 10 days of culture, CD4+ T cells were isolated. Vaccination of participants consisted of two doses of either the BNT162b2 or mRNA-1273 vaccine. A few million PBMC per well were cultured with approximately 10 IU/ml IL-2 and about 10 ug/ml peptides. V was pared by 10 bases and J by 4 bases, with 14 bases between. The V gene's germline CDR1 is MNHEY and CDR2 SVGAGI. CDR3 length: 13 residues. The protocol was immunoSEQ multiplex PCR, while the TCRdb copy is restricted to in-frame clones and leaves out a portion. The data contain fewer than 80,000 clones, about 74% of them singletons. The data originate from a study of vaccination effects on CD4 cells after COVID-19.

The TCR sequence derives from a human donor who received a COVID-19 vaccine. Source: CD4+ T cells from PBMCs cultured with HCoV-229E spike peptides, taken after COVID-19 vaccination. The rearrangement joins TRBV6-5 to TRBJ1-5, with D possibly matching TRBD1 (5 bases). The CDR3 is CATGRRVNQPQHF. In nucleotides, the CDR3 is TGTGCCACAGGGAGACGGGTAAATCAGCCCCAGCATTTT.